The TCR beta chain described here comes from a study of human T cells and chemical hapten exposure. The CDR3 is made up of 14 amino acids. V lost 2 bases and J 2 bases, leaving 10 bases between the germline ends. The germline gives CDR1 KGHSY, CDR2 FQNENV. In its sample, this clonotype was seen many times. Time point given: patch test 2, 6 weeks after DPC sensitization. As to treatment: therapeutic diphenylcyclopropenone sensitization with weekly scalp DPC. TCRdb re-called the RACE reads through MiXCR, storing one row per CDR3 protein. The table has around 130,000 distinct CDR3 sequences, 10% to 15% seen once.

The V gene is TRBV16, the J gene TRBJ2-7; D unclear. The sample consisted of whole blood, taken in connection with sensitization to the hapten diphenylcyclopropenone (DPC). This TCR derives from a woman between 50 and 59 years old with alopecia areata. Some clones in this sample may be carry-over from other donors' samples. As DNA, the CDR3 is TGTGCCAGCAGCCAACTAACGGTTCCCTACGAGCAGTACTTC. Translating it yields CASSQLTVPYEQYF.